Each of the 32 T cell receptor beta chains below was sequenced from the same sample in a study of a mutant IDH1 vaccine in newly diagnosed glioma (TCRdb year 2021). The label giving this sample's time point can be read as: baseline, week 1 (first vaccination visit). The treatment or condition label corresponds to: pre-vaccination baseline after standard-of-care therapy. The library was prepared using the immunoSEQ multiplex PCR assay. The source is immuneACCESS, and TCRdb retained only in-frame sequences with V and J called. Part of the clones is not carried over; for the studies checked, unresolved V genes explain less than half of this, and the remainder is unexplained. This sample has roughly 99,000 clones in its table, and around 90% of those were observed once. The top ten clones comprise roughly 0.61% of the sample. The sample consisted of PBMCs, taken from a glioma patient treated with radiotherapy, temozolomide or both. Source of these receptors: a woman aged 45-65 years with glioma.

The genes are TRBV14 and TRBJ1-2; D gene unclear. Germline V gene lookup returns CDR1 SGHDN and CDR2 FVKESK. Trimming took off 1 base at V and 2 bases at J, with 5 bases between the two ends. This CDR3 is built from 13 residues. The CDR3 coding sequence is TGTGCCAGCAGCCAAGGGCAAAACTATGGCTACACCTTC. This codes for CASSQGQNYGYTF.

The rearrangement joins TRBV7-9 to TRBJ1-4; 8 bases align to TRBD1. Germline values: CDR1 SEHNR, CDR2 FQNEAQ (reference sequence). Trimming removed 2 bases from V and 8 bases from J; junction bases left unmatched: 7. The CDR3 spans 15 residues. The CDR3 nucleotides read TGTGCCAGCAGCTTACAAGGACAGGGATACGAAAAACTGTTTTTT. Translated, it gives CASSLQGQGYEKLFF.

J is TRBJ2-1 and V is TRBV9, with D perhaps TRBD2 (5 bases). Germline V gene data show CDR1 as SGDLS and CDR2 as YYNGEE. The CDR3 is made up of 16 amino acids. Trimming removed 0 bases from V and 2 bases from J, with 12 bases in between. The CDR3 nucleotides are TGTGCCAGCAGCGTAGAGGGTAGCGTTACCTACAATGAGCAGTTCTTC. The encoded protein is CASSVEGSVTYNEQFF.

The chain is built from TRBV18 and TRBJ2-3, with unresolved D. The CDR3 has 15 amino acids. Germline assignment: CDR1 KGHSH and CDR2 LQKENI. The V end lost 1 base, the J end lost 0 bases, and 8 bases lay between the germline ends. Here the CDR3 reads CASSPQPTSTDTQYF. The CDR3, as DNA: TGTGCCAGCTCACCACAGCCTACTAGCACAGATACGCAGTATTTT.

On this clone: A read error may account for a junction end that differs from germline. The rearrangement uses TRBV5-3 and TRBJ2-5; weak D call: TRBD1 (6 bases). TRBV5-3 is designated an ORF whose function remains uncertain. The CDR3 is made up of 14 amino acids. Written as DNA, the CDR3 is TGTGCCAGCAGCTCGGGACAATCCCAAGAGACCCAGTACTTC. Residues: CASSSGQSQETQYF.

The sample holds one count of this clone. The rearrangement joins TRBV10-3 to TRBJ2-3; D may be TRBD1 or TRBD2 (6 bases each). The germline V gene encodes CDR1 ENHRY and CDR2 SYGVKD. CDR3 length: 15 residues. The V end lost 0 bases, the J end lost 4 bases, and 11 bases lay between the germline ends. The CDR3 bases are TGTGCCATCAGTGAGTCGGGGGGCCGGGCAGATACGCAGTATTTT. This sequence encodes CAISESGGRADTQYF.

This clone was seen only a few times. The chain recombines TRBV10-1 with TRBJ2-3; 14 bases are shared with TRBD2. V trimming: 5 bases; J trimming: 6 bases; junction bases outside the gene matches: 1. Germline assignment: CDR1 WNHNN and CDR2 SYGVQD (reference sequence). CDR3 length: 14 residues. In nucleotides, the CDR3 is TGCGCCAGCAGTCGGACTAGCGGGAGGGATACGCAGTATTTT. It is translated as CASSRTSGRDTQYF.

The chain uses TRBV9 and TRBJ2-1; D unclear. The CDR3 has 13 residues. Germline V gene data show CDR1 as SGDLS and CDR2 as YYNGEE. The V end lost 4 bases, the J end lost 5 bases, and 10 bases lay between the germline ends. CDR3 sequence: CASSLHDDNEQFF. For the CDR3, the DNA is TGTGCCAGCAGCTTACACGATGACAATGAGCAGTTCTTC. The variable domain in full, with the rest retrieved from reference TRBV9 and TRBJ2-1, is DSGVTQTPKHLITATGQRVTLRCSPRSGDLSVYWYQQSLDQGLQFLIQYYNGEERAKGNILERFSAQQFPDLHSELNLSSLELGDSALYFCASSLHDDNEQFFGPGTRLTVL.

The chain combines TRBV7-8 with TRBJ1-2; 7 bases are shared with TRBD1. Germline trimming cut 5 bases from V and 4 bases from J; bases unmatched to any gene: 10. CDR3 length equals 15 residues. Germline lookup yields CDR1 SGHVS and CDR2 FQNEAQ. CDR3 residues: CASSTQGQDIYGYTF. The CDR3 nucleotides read TGTGCCAGCAGCACCCAAGGACAGGACATCTATGGCTACACCTTC.

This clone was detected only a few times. This CDR3 reads CASSSQGQLGQPQHF. CDR3 in DNA: TGTGCCAGCAGTAGTCAGGGACAGCTTGGGCAGCCCCAGCATTTT. This chain joins TRBV2 and TRBJ1-5, with TRBD1 matching over 7 bases. Germline CDR1 and CDR2: SNHLY and FYNNEI. Losses at the gene ends were 5 bases for V and 7 bases for J; bases not matched to a gene: 11. The CDR3 totals 15 residues. Using reference TRBV2 and TRBJ1-5 for the parts outside the CDR3, the full variable domain is EPEVTQTPSHQVTQMGQEVILRCVPISNHLYFYWYRQILGQKVEFLVSFYNNEISEKSEIFDDQFSVERPDGSNFTLKIRSTKLEDSAMYFCASSSQGQLGQPQHFGDGTRLSIL.

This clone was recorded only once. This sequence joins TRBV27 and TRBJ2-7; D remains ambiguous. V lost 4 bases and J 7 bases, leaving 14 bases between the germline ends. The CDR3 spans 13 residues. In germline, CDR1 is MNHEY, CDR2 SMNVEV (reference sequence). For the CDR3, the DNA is TGTGCCAGCAGTTCGGCAGCCCGTCGAGAGCAGTACTTC. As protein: CASSSAARREQYF.

The CDR3 sequence is CASSEGGTSTYEQYF. CDR3 nucleotide sequence: TGTGCCAGCAGCGAGGGAGGGACTAGCACCTACGAGCAGTACTTC. The chain joins TRBV9 to TRBJ2-7; 9 bases agree with TRBD2. The CDR3 is 15 amino acids. The germline V gene encodes CDR1 SGDLS and CDR2 YYNGEE. Trimming at V came to 3 bases and at J to 2 bases, leaving 6 bases not matched to a gene.

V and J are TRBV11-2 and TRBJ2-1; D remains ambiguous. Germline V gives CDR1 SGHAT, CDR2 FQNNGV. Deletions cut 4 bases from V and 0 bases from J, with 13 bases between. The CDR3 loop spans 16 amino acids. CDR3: CASSSGPPYSYNEQFF. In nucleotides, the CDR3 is TGTGCCAGCAGCTCCGGGCCGCCCTACTCCTACAATGAGCAGTTCTTC.

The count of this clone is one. CDR3 in DNA: TGTGCCAGCAGTGAAGCGCGCGTCGGGACCGCCCAAGAGACCCAGTACTTC. Protein: CASSEARVGTAQETQYF. The chain is built from TRBV6-1 and TRBJ2-5; D tentatively fits TRBD1 or TRBD2 (5 bases each). This CDR3 contains 17 residues. Trimming stripped 0 bases from V and 1 base from J, with 15 bases between. The germline CDR1 and CDR2 sequences are MNHNS and SASEGT.

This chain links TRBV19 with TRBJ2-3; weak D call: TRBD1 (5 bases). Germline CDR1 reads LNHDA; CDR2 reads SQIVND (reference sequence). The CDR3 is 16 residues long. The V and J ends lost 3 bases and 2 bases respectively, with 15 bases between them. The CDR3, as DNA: TGTGCCAGTAGTATTAGATTCCAGGGCCCCACAGATACGCAGTATTTT. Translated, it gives CASSIRFQGPTDTQYF.

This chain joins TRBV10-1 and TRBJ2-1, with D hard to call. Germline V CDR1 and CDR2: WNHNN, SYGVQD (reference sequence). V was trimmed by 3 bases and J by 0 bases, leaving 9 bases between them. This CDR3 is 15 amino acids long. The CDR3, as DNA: TGCGCCAGCAGTGATGCGCATCTCTCCTACAATGAGCAGTTCTTC. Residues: CASSDAHLSYNEQFF.

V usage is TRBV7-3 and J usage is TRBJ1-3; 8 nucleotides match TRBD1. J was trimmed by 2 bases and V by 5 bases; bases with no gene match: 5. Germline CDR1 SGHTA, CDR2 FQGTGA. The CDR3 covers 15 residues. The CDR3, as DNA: TGTGCCAGCAGCATCAGGGGGCCGACTGGAAACACCATATATTTT. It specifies CASSIRGPTGNTIYF.

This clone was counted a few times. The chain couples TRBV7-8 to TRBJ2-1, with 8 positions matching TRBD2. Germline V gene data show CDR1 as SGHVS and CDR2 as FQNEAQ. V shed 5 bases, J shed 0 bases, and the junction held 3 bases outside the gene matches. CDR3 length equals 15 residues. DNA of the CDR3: TGTGCCAGCAGCGGCGGGGGGTTCTCCTACAATGAGCAGTTCTTC. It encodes CASSGGGFSYNEQFF.

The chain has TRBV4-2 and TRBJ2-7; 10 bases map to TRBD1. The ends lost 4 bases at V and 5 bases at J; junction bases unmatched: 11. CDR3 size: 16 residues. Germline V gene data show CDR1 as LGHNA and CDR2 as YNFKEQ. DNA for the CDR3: TGTGCCAGCAGCCCCCTAGGCGGGACAGGGGCCCACGAGCAGTACTTC. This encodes CASSPLGGTGAHEQYF.

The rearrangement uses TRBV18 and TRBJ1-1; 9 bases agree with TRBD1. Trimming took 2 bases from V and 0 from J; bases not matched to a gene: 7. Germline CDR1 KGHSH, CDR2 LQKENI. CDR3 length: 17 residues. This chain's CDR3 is CASSPSGRDRVNTEAFF. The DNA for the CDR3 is TGTGCCAGCTCACCATCGGGCCGGGACAGGGTGAACACTGAAGCTTTCTTT.

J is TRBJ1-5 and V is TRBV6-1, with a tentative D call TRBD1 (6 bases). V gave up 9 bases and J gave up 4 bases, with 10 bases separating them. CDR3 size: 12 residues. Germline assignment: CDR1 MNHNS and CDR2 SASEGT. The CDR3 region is CASLQGNQPQHF. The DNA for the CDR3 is TGTGCCAGTCTACAGGGTAATCAGCCCCAGCATTTT.

The CDR3: CASSPPGDEQFF. CDR3 bases: TGTGCCAGCAGTCCTCCGGGAGATGAGCAGTTCTTC. The V gene is TRBV6-5, the J gene TRBJ2-1; D is possibly TRBD2 (6 bases). Trimming took 5 bases from V and 8 from J, leaving 10 bases between them. The CDR3 extends over 12 amino acids. The germline CDR1 and CDR2 sequences are MNHEY and SVGAGI.

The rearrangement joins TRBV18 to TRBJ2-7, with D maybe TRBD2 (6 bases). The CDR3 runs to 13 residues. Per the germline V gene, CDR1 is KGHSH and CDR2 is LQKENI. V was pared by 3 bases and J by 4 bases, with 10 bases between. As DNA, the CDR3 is TGTGCCAGCTCACCGCGCGGGGATTACGAGCAGTACTTC. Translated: CASSPRGDYEQYF.

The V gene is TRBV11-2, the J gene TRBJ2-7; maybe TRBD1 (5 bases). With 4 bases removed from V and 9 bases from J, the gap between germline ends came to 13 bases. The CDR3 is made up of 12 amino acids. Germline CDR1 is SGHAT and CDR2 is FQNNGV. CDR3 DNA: TGTGCCAGCAGCTCCAGGGCTCCCAGGCAGTACTTC. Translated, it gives CASSSRAPRQYF.

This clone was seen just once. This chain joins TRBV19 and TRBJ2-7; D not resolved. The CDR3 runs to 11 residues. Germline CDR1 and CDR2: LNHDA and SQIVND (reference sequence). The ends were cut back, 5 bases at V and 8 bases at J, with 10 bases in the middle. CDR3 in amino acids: CASSGDHKQYF. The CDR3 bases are TGTGCCAGTAGTGGTGATCACAAGCAGTACTTC.

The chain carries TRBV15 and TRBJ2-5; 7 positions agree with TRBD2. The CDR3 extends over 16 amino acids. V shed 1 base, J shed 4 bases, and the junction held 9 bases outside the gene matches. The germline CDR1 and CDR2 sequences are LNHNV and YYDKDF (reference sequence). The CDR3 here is CATSRGGGGSAETQYF. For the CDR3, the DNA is TGTGCCACCAGCAGAGGAGGTGGCGGGAGTGCAGAGACCCAGTACTTC. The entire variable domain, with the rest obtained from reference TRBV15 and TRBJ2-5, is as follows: DAMVIQNPRYQVTQFGKPVTLSCSQTLNHNVMYWYQQKSSQAPKLLFHYYDKDFNNEADTPDNFQSRRPNTSFCFLDIRSPGLGDTAMYLCATSRGGGGSAETQYFGPGTRLLVL.

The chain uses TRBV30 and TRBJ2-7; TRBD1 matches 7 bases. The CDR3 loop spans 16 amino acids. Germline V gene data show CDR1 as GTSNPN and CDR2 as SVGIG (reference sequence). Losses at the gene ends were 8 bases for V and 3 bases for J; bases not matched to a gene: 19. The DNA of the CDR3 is TGTGCCGGGCGAGAGAGCAGACAGGGATGGAGCTACGAGCAGTACTTC. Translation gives CAGRESRQGWSYEQYF. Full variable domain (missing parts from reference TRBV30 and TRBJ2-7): SQTIHQWPATLVQPVGSPLSLECTVEGTSNPNLYWYRQAAGRGLQLLFYSVGIGQISSEVPQNLSASRPQDRQFILSSKKLLLSDSGFYLCAGRESRQGWSYEQYFGPGTRLTVT.

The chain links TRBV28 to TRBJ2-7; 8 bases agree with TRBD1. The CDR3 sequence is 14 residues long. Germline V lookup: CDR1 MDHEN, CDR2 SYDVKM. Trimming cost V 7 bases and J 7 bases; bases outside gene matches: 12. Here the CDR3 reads CASKPYDRGEEQYF. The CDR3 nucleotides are TGTGCCAGCAAACCCTATGACAGGGGAGAAGAGCAGTACTTC.

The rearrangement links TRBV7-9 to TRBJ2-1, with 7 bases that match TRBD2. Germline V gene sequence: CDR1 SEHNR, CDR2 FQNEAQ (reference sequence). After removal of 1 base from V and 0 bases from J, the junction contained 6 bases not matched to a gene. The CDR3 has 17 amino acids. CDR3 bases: TGTGCCAGCAGCTTAGGGCCTAGCGGCTCCTCCTACAATGAGCAGTTCTTC. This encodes CASSLGPSGSSYNEQFF.

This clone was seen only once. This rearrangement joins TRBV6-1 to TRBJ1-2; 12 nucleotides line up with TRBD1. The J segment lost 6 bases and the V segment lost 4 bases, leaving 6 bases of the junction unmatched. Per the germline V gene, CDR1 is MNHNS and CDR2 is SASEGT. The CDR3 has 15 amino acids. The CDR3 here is CASSVGQGAMDGYTF. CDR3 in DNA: TGTGCCAGCAGTGTGGGACAGGGGGCGATGGATGGCTACACCTTC.

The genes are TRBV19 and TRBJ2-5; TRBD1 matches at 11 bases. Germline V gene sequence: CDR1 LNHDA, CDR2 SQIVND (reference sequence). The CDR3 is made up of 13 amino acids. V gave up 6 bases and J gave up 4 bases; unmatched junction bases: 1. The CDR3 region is CASRDRGRETQYF. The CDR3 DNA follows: TGTGCCAGTAGGGACAGGGGGCGAGAGACCCAGTACTTC.

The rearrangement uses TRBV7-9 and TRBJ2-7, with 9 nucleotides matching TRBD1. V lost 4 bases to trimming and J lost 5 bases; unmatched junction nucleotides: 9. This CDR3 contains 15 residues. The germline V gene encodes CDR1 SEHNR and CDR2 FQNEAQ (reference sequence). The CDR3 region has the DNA TGTGCCAGCAGCTCCCTCGGACAGGGGACACACGAGCAGTACTTC. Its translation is CASSSLGQGTHEQYF. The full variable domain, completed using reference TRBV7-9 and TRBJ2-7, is DTGVSQNPRHKITKRGQNVTFRCDPISEHNRLYWYRQTLGQGPEFLTYFQNEAQLEKSRLLSDRFSAERPKGSFSTLEIQRTEQGDSAMYLCASSSLGQGTHEQYFGPGTRLTVT.